This T cell receptor beta chain was sequenced in a study of blood T cell repertoires in COVID-19. Study-level background: Collection of acute and convalescent COVID-19 samples took place in the United States, Italy and Spain.

Sequencing used immunoSEQ multiplex PCR; TCRdb keeps in-frame clones, though not all of them. The table shows approximately 190,000 clones, with approximately 90% occurring only once. The V gene's germline CDR1 is MGHRA and CDR2 YSYEKL. The CDR3 has 16 residues. V lost 1 base and J lost 5; bases outside the gene matches: 9. This TCR came from a woman in her 40s in a cohort exposed to, infected with or recovered from COVID-19 (not recorded which). Specimen: PBMCs or T cells enriched from blood (not recorded which). The chain has TRBV4-1 and TRBJ1-1, with 8 bases matching TRBD1. The CDR3 here is CASSQATQGAETEAFF. The CDR3 coding sequence is TGCGCCAGCAGCCAAGCTACGCAGGGGGCAGAAACTGAAGCTTTCTTT.